Shown below are 2 T cell receptor beta chains from a single sample sequenced in a study of beta chain features in type 1 diabetes. cDNA synthesis used the whole RNA isolate, giving expressed TCRB sequences. TCRdb's table, derived via immunoSEQ multiplex PCR, lists solely in-frame clones and lacks some. Of some 640,000 clones listed, about 14% were seen once; the top ten hold around 0.04%. These receptors have no known antigen. General study points: Moderately but significantly shorter TCRB CDR3s were found in Type 1 diabetes patients in all four CD4+ subsets.

The sequenced sample consisted of naive CD4+ T cells from blood. Receptor source: a man aged 18 to 30 with type 1 diabetes.

This rearrangement joins TRBV27 to TRBJ1-5; 8 bases map to TRBD1. The CDR3 has 17 amino acids. CDR1 and CDR2 (germline): MNHEY, SMNVEV (reference sequence). Trimming at V came to 4 bases and at J to 0 bases, leaving 8 bases not matched to a gene. For the CDR3, the DNA is TGTGCCAGCAGTTCCAGGGGGCCGGAGTCTAGCAATCAGCCCCAGCATTTT. This sequence encodes CASSSRGPESSNQPQHF.

This clone was seen a few times. The genes are TRBV18 and TRBJ1-5; 7 positions agree with TRBD1. V lost 1 base to trimming and J lost 6 bases; unmatched junction nucleotides: 6. The V gene's germline CDR1 is KGHSH and CDR2 LQKENI. The CDR3 length is 15 residues. The CDR3 loop reads CASSPQQGNGQPQHF. CDR3 sequence (DNA): TGTGCCAGCTCACCACAACAGGGGAATGGTCAGCCCCAGCATTTT.